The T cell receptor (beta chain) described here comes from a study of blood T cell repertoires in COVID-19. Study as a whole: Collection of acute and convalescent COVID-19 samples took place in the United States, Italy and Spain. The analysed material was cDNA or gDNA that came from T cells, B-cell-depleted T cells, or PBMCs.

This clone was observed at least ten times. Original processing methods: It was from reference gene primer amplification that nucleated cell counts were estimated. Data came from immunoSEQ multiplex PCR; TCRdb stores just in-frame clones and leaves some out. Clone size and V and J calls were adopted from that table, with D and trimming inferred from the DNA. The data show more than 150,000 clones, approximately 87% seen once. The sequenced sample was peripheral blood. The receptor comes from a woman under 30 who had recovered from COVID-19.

The CDR3 protein is CASSESTRVSNYEQYV. CDR3 DNA sequence: TGCGCCAGCAGTGAGTCGACTCGGGTATCCAACTACGAGCAGTACGTC. The chain recombines TRBV10-1 with TRBJ2-7, with D uncertain. Germline V CDR1 and CDR2: WNHNN, SYGVQD (reference sequence). This CDR3 is 16 amino acids long. Trimming left V 0 bases short and J 3 bases short, with 15 bases between.